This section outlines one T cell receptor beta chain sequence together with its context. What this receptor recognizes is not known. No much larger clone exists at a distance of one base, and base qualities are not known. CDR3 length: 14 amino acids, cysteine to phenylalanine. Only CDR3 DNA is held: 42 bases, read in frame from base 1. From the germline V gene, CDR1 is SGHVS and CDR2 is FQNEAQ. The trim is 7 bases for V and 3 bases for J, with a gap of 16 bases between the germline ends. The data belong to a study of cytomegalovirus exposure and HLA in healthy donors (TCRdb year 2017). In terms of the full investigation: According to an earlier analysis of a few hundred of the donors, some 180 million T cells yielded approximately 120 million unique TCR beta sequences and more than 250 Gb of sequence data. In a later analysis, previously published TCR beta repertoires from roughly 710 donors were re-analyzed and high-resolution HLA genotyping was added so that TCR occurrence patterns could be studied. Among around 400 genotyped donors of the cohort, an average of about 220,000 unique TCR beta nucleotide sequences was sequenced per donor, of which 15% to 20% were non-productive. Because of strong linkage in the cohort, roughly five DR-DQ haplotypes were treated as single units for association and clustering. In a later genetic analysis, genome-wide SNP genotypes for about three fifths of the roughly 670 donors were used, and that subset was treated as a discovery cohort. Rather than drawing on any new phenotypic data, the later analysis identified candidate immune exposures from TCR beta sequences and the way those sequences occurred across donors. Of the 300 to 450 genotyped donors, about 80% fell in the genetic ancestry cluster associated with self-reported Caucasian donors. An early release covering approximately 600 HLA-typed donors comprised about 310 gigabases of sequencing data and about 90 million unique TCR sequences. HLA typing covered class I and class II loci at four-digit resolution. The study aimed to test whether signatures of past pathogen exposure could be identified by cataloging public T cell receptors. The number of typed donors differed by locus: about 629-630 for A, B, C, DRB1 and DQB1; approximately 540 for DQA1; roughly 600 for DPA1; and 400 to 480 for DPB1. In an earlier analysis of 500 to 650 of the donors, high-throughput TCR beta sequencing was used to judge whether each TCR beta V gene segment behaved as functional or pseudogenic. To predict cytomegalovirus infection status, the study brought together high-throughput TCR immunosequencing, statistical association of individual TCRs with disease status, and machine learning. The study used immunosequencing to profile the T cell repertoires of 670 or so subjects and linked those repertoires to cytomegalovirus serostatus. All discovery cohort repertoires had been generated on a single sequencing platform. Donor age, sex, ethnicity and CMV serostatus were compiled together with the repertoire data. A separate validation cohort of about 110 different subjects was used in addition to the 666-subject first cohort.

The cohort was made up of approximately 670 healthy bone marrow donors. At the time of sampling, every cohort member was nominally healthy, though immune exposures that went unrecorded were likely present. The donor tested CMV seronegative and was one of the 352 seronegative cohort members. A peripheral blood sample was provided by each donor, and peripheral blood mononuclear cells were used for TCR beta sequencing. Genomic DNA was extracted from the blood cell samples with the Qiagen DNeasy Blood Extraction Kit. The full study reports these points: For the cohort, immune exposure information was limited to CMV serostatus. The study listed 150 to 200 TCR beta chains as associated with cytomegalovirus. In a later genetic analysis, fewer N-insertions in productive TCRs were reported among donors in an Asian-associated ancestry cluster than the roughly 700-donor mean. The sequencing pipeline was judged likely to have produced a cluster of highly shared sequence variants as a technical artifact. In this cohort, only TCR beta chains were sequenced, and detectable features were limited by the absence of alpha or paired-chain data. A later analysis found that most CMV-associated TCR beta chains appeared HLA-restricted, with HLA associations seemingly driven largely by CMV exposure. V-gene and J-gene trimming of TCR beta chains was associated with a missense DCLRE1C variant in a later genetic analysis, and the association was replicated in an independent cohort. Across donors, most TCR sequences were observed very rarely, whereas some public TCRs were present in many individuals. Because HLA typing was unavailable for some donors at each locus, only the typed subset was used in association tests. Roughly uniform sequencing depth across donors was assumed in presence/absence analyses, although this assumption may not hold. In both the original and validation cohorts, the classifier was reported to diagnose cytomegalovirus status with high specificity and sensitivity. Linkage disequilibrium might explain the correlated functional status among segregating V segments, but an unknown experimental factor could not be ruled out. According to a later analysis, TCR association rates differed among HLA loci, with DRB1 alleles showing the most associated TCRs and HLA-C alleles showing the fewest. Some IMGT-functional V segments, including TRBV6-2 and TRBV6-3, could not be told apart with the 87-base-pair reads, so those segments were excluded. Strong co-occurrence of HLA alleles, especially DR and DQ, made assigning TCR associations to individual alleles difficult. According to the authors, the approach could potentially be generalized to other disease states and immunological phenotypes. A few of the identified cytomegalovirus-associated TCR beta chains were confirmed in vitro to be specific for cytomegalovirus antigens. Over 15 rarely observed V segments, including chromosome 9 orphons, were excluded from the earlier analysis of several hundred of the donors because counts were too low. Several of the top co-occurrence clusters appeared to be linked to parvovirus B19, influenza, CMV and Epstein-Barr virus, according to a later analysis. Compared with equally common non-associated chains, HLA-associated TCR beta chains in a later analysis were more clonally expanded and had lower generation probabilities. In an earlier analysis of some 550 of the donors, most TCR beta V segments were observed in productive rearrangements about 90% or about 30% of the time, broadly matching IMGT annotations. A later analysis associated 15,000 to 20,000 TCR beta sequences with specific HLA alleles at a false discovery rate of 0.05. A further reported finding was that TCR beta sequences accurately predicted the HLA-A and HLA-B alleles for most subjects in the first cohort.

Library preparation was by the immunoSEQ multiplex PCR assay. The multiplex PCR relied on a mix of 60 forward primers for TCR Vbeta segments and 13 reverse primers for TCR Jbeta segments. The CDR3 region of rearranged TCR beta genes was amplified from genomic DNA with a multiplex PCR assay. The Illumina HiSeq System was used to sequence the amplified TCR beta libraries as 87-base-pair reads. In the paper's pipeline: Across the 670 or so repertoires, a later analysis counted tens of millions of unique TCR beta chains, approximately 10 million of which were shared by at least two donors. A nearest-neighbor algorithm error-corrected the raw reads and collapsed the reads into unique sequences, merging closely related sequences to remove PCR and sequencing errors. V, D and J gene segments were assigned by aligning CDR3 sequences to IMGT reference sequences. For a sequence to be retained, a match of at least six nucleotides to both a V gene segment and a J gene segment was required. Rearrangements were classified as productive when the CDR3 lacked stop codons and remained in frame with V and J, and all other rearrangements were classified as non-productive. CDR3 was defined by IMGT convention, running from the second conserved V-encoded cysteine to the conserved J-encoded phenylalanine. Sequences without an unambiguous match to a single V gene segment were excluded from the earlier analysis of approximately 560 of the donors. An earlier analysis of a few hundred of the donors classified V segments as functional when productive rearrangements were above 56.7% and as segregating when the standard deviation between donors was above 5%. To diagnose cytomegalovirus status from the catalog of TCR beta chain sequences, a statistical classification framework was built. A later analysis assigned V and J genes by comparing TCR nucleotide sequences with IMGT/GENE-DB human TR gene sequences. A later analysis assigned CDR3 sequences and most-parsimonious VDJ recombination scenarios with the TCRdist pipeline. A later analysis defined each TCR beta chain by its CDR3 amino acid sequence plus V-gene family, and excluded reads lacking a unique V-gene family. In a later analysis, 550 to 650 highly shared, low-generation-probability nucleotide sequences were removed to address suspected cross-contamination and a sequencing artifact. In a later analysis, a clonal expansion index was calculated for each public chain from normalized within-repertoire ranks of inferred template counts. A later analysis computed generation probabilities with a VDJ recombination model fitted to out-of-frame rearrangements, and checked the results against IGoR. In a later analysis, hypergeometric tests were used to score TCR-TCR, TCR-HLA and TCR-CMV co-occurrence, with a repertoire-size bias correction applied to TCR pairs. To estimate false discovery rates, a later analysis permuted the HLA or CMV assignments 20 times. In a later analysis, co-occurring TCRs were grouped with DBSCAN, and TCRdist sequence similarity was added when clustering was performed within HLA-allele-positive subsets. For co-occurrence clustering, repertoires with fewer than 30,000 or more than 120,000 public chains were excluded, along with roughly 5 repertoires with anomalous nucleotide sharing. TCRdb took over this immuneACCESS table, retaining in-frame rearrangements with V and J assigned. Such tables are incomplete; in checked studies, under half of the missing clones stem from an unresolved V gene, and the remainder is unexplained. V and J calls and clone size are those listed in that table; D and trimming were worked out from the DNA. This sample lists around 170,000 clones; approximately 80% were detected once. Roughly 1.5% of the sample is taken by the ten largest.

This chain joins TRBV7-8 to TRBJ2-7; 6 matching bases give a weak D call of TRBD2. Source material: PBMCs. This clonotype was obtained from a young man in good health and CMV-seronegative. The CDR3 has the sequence CASTRRGGYYEQYF. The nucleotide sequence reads TGTGCCAGCACTCGGCGGGGCGGATACTACGAGCAGTACTTC.